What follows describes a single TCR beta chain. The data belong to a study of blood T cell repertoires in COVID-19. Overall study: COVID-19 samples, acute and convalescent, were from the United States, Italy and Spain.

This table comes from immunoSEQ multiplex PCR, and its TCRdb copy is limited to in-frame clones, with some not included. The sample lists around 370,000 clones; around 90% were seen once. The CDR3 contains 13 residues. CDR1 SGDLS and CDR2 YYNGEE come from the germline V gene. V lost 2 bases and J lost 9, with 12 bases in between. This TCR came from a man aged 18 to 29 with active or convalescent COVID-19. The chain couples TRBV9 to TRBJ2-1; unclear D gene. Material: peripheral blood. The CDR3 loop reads CASSVLYLGEQFF. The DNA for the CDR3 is TGTGCCAGCAGCGTTTTGTATCTAGGTGAGCAGTTCTTC.